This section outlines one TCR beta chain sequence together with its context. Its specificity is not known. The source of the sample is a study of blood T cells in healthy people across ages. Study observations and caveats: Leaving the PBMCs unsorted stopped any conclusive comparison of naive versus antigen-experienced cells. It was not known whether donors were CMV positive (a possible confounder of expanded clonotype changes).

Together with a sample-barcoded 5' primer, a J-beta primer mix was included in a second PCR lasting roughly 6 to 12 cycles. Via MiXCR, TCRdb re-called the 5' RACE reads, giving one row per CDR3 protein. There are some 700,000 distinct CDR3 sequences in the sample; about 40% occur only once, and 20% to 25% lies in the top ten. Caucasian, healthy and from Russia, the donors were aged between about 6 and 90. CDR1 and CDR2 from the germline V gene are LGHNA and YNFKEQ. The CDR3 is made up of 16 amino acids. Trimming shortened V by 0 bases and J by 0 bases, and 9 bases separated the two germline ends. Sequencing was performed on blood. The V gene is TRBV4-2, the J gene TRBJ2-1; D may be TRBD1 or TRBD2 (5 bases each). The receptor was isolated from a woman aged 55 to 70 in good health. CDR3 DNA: TGTGCCAGCAGCCAAGATGTGAGGGGCTCCTACAATGAGCAGTTCTTC. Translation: CASSQDVRGSYNEQFF.